Listed here are 29 T cell receptor beta chains from one sample, sequenced in a study of a mutant IDH1 vaccine in newly diagnosed glioma. The table came from immunoSEQ multiplex PCR; TCRdb's copy has only in-frame clones and leaves some out. The sample holds 85,000 to 100,000 clones, 83% seen once. Specified time point: baseline, week 1 (first vaccination visit). As to treatment: pre-vaccination baseline after standard-of-care therapy. Sample: PBMCs, taken from a glioma patient treated with radiotherapy, temozolomide or both. These receptor sequences come from a woman between 50 and 59 years old with glioma.

The V call is TRBV7-2, the J call TRBJ2-7; 8 bases match TRBD1. The V gene's germline CDR1 is SGHTA and CDR2 FQGNSA. With 3 bases clipped from V and 5 bases from J, the junction kept 9 bases outside the gene matches. The length of the CDR3 is 15 residues. As DNA, the CDR3 is TGTGCCAGCAGCTTCGCGCCAGGGGGCAGCCACGAGCAGTACTTC. The encoded protein is CASSFAPGGSHEQYF.

A few counts support this clone. This chain joins TRBV9 and TRBJ2-7; 10 bases agree with TRBD2. Germline values: CDR1 SGDLS, CDR2 YYNGEE. The CDR3 extends over 14 amino acids. Trimming at V came to 5 bases and at J to 5 bases, leaving 7 bases not matched to a gene. For the CDR3, the DNA is TGTGCCAGCAGGTCTAGCGGGGGACCGGACGAGCAGTACTTC. It specifies CASRSSGGPDEQYF. The full variable domain, its missing parts supplied by reference TRBV9 and TRBJ2-7, is DSGVTQTPKHLITATGQRVTLRCSPRSGDLSVYWYQQSLDQGLQFLIQYYNGEERAKGNILERFSAQQFPDLHSELNLSSLELGDSALYFCASRSSGGPDEQYFGPGTRLTVT.

This chain links TRBV5-6 with TRBJ2-7; D unresolved. V lost 2 bases and J lost 5, with 14 bases in between. The CDR3 contains 14 residues. The V gene's germline CDR1 is SGHDT and CDR2 YYEEEE. The CDR3 nucleotides are TGTGCCAGCAGCTTTAATGGGCTAAGCCACGAGCAGTACTTC. It codes for CASSFNGLSHEQYF.

The chain uses TRBV9 and TRBJ2-3; 7 bases map to TRBD1. Germline V gene data show CDR1 as SGDLS and CDR2 as YYNGEE. The CDR3 runs 15 residues. V dropped 4 bases and J dropped 3; count of bases not matched to a gene: 8. In nucleotides, the CDR3 is TGTGCCAGCAGCCTAGACAGGGATGGGACAGATACGCAGTATTTT. This codes for CASSLDRDGTDTQYF.

The chain is built from TRBV7-2 and TRBJ1-3; weak D call: TRBD1 (5 bases). CDR1 and CDR2 from the germline V gene are SGHTA and FQGNSA. V shed 6 bases and J shed 3 bases, with 9 bases lying between them. The CDR3 is 13 amino acids. CDR3 DNA: TGTGCCAGCAGGGGGCGTGGTGGAAACACCATATATTTT. This encodes CASRGRGGNTIYF. Variable domain in full (rest from reference TRBV7-2 and TRBJ1-3): GAGVSQSPSNKVTEKGKDVELRCDPISGHTALYWYRQSLGQGLEFLIYFQGNSAPDKSGLPSDRFSAERTGGSVSTLTIQRTQQEDSAVYLCASRGRGGNTIYFGEGSWLTVV.

The rearrangement joins TRBV7-8 to TRBJ2-1, with TRBD2 identical over 10 bases. This CDR3 spans 15 amino acids. Germline-derived CDR1 and CDR2 are SGHVS and FQNEAQ. V trimming: 4 bases; J trimming: 4 bases; junction bases outside the gene matches: 4. DNA of the CDR3: TGTGCCAGCAGCTCGTGGGGACTAGCGTACAATGAGCAGTTCTTC. Its translation: CASSSWGLAYNEQFF.

This clone was seen a few times. The genes are TRBV9 and TRBJ2-7; 7 bases line up with TRBD2. V shed 4 bases, J shed 7 bases, and the junction held 11 bases outside the gene matches. Germline-derived CDR1 and CDR2 are SGDLS and YYNGEE. The CDR3 loop spans 14 amino acids. The DNA of the CDR3 is TGTGCCAGCAGCCCAGAACTAGCGTCTGAAGAGCAGTACTTC. Its translation is CASSPELASEEQYF.

The chain joins TRBV5-1 to TRBJ2-2, with D possibly being TRBD2 (6 bases). The CDR3 is 15 residues long. Trimming left V 2 bases short and J 5 bases short, with 13 bases between. Germline CDR1 and CDR2: SGHRS and YFSETQ. The CDR3: CASSLPGRGTGELFF. The CDR3 nucleotides are TGCGCCAGCAGCTTACCGGGTCGGGGGACCGGGGAGCTGTTTTTT.

The genes are TRBV2 and TRBJ1-1, with 8 bases fitting TRBD1. The CDR3 covers 15 residues. CDR1 and CDR2 from the germline V gene are SNHLY and FYNNEI. V gave up 6 bases and J gave up 1 base; unmatched junction bases: 7. Here the CDR3 reads CASSYRQGRNTEAFF. The CDR3 region has the DNA TGTGCCAGCAGCTATAGACAGGGGCGGAACACTGAAGCTTTCTTT. Variable domain in full (rest from reference TRBV2 and TRBJ1-1): EPEVTQTPSHQVTQMGQEVILRCVPISNHLYFYWYRQILGQKVEFLVSFYNNEISEKSEIFDDQFSVERPDGSNFTLKIRSTKLEDSAMYFCASSYRQGRNTEAFFGQGTRLTVV.

This chain uses TRBV7-2 with TRBJ2-3; no definite D call. This CDR3 spans 13 amino acids. Germline V gives CDR1 SGHTA, CDR2 FQGNSA. The V end lost 2 bases, the J end lost 1 base, and 4 bases lay between the germline ends. The CDR3 loop reads CASSLLGTDTQYF. In DNA, the CDR3 is TGTGCCAGCAGCTTACTCGGCACAGATACGCAGTATTTT. Full variable domain (rest looked up from reference TRBV7-2 and TRBJ2-3): GAGVSQSPSNKVTEKGKDVELRCDPISGHTALYWYRQSLGQGLEFLIYFQGNSAPDKSGLPSDRFSAERTGGSVSTLTIQRTQQEDSAVYLCASSLLGTDTQYFGPGTRLTVL.

The chain recombines TRBV6-6 with TRBJ1-1, with TRBD1 identical over 9 bases. Germline lookup yields CDR1 MNHNY and CDR2 SVGAGI (reference sequence). This CDR3 region has 14 residues. Losses at the gene ends were 0 bases for V and 8 bases for J; bases not matched to a gene: 4. The CDR3 reads CASSYSIGQGEAFF. The CDR3 nucleotides read TGTGCCAGCAGTTACTCGATTGGACAGGGGGAAGCTTTCTTT.

The chain recombines TRBV19 with TRBJ1-5; no clear D gene. CDR1 and CDR2 from the germline V gene are LNHDA and SQIVND (reference sequence). The CDR3 covers 14 residues. With 6 bases removed from V and 5 bases from J, the gap between germline ends came to 14 bases. The DNA of the CDR3 is TGTGCCAGTAGCGGACCGGCCGGCGATCAGCCCCAGCATTTT. Its protein product is CASSGPAGDQPQHF.

The chain couples TRBV18 to TRBJ1-1, with D tentatively TRBD1 (6 bases). The V and J ends lost 3 bases and 5 bases respectively, with 13 bases between them. Germline CDR1 reads KGHSH; CDR2 reads LQKENI. The CDR3 sequence is 14 residues long. The DNA of the CDR3 is TGTGCCAGCTCACCTGCGGACAGTAGAACTGAAGCTTTCTTT. Protein sequence: CASSPADSRTEAFF.

V gene TRBV28 combines with J gene TRBJ1-6; 9 bases match TRBD1. Germline loops: CDR1 MDHEN, CDR2 SYDVKM. V shed 5 bases, J shed 7 bases, and the junction held 6 bases outside the gene matches. This CDR3 has 15 residues. The CDR3 is CASSRGTGNNSPLHF. The CDR3 DNA is TGTGCCAGCAGTCGGGGGACAGGGAACAATTCACCCCTCCACTTT.

This chain joins TRBV6-5 and TRBJ1-4, with TRBD1 as a possible D gene (5 bases). Germline V lookup: CDR1 MNHEY, CDR2 SVGAGI. The CDR3 has 15 amino acids. V lost 5 bases to trimming and J lost 0 bases, with 10 bases between them. The CDR3 region has the DNA TGTGCCAGCAGTCCAGGGTGGGCAACTAATGAAAAACTGTTTTTT. Translated, it gives CASSPGWATNEKLFF.

V is TRBV7-2 and J is TRBJ1-3; D gene ambiguous. V was clipped by 5 bases and J by 6 bases, with 11 bases between them. The V gene's germline CDR1 is SGHTA and CDR2 FQGNSA. The CDR3 length is 13 residues. The CDR3 nucleotides are TGTGCCAGCAGCCTCTCCCATATAAACACCATATATTTT. This gives the protein CASSLSHINTIYF. Together with reference TRBV7-2 and TRBJ1-3, the CDR3 gives the full variable domain: GAGVSQSPSNKVTEKGKDVELRCDPISGHTALYWYRQSLGQGLEFLIYFQGNSAPDKSGLPSDRFSAERTGGSVSTLTIQRTQQEDSAVYLCASSLSHINTIYFGEGSWLTVV.

The chain carries TRBV2 and TRBJ2-7, with D hard to call. This CDR3 has 12 amino acids. Germline CDR1 is SNHLY and CDR2 is FYNNEI. V dropped 0 bases and J dropped 2 bases, with 2 bases sitting between them. CDR3 sequence reads: CASSEAPYEQYF. Here the CDR3 DNA reads TGTGCCAGCAGTGAAGCCCCCTACGAGCAGTACTTC.

The chain has TRBV7-9 and TRBJ1-1, with 10 bases aligning to TRBD1. The germline V gene has CDR1 SEHNR and CDR2 FQNEAQ (reference sequence). CDR3 size: 14 residues. Trimming took 5 bases from V and 3 from J; bases not matched to a gene: 3. CDR3 coding DNA: TGTGCCAGCAGCCCCGGACAGGGGGACACTGAAGCTTTCTTT. Its translation: CASSPGQGDTEAFF.

The V gene is TRBV19, the J gene TRBJ2-7; D is perhaps TRBD1 (6 bases). The V end was cut by 0 bases, the J end by 2 bases, with 8 bases between. The CDR3 runs to 14 residues. In germline, CDR1 is LNHDA, CDR2 SQIVND (reference sequence). DNA for the CDR3: TGTGCCAGTAGTATAGATCAGGGGACCTACGAGCAGTACTTC. It yields the protein CASSIDQGTYEQYF.

The chain recombines TRBV7-2 with TRBJ2-7; D is possibly TRBD1 (5 bases). The CDR3 loop spans 12 amino acids. CDR1 is SGHTA, CDR2 FQGNSA, per germline. Between the trimmed V and J ends, which lost 2 bases and 6 bases, there was a span of 8 bases. The CDR3 DNA follows: TGTGCCAGCAGCTTAACAGGAATCGAGCAGTACTTC. Translating it yields CASSLTGIEQYF.

This sequence joins TRBV6-1 and TRBJ2-5, with 10 positions matching TRBD2. The V gene's germline CDR1 is MNHNS and CDR2 SASEGT. V shed 0 bases, J shed 2 bases, and the junction held 0 bases outside the gene matches. The CDR3 consists of 15 residues. The CDR3 region has the DNA TGTGCCAGCAGTGAAGCTAGCGGGGGGCAAGAGACCCAGTACTTC. It encodes CASSEASGGQETQYF.

The V and J genes are TRBV27 and TRBJ1-1; 7 nucleotides align to TRBD1. J was trimmed by 1 base and V by 5 bases; bases with no gene match: 7. CDR3 length equals 15 residues. Germline V gene data show CDR1 as MNHEY and CDR2 as SMNVEV (reference sequence). The CDR3 bases are TGTGCCAGCAGTCAACGGGACAGTTCGAACACTGAAGCTTTCTTT. Translating it yields CASSQRDSSNTEAFF.

CDR3 region: CASSHGGGDQPQHF. CDR3 in DNA: TGTGCCAGCTCACACGGCGGAGGGGACCAGCCCCAGCATTTT. This chain links TRBV18 with TRBJ1-5; perhaps TRBD1 as D (5 bases). The V end lost 4 bases, the J end lost 7 bases, and 14 bases lay between the germline ends. The CDR3 is 14 amino acids. In germline, CDR1 is KGHSH, CDR2 LQKENI.

The rearrangement links TRBV5-6 to TRBJ2-7, with D maybe TRBD1 (6 bases). The CDR3 consists of 12 residues. V lost 4 bases to trimming and J lost 3 bases, with 8 bases between them. Germline V CDR1 and CDR2: SGHDT, YYEEEE. The CDR3 DNA follows: TGTGCCAGCAGCCGGGACAACTACGAGCAGTACTTC. Translating gives CASSRDNYEQYF.

The V gene is TRBV5-1, the J gene TRBJ2-4; possible D gene TRBD2, 6 bases. The CDR3 runs 16 residues. V was trimmed by 3 bases and J by 0 bases, leaving 13 bases between them. In germline, CDR1 is SGHRS, CDR2 YFSETQ. CDR3 in amino acids: CASSSQEGLAKNIQYF. The CDR3 nucleotides are TGCGCCAGCAGCTCCCAGGAGGGATTAGCCAAAAACATTCAGTACTTC.

This chain connects TRBV13 to TRBJ2-5; D remains ambiguous. The V end lost 0 bases, the J end lost 5 bases, and 16 bases lay between the germline ends. CDR3 size: 16 residues. Germline values: CDR1 PRHDT, CDR2 FYEKMQ (reference sequence). CDR3 loop: CASSLGGVITAETQYF. In nucleotides, the CDR3 is TGTGCCAGCAGCTTAGGTGGGGTAATCACGGCGGAGACCCAGTACTTC.

V gene TRBV5-8 combines with J gene TRBJ1-5, with D perhaps matching TRBD1 (5 bases). CDR1 is SGHTS, CDR2 YDEGEE, per germline. Trimming cost V 4 bases and J 4 bases, with 15 bases left between them. The CDR3 contains 15 residues. CDR3 protein: CASSRTGTNNQPQHF. The CDR3 DNA sequence: TGTGCCAGCAGCCGGACCGGGACTAATAATCAGCCCCAGCATTTT.

This clone was counted once. This chain connects TRBV7-9 to TRBJ2-7; D remains ambiguous. Germline CDR1 SEHNR, CDR2 FQNEAQ (reference sequence). Trimming cost V 7 bases and J 2 bases, with 12 bases left between them. This CDR3 region has 13 residues. CDR3 loop: CASMGHPTYEQYF. The DNA for the CDR3 is TGTGCCAGCATGGGTCACCCAACCTACGAGCAGTACTTC. The full variable domain, rest sourced from reference TRBV7-9 and TRBJ2-7, is DTGVSQNPRHKITKRGQNVTFRCDPISEHNRLYWYRQTLGQGPEFLTYFQNEAQLEKSRLLSDRFSAERPKGSFSTLEIQRTEQGDSAMYLCASMGHPTYEQYFGPGTRLTVT.

The chain links TRBV6-7 to TRBJ2-7; weak D call: TRBD2 (5 bases). TRBV6-7 is annotated as an ORF whose role is uncertain. CDR3 length: 14 residues. V lost 10 bases, J lost 5 bases, and 21 bases lay in between. The CDR3 reads CATPTRERVHEQYF. CDR3 DNA sequence: TGTGCCACCCCGACCCGGGAAAGAGTCCACGAGCAGTACTTC.